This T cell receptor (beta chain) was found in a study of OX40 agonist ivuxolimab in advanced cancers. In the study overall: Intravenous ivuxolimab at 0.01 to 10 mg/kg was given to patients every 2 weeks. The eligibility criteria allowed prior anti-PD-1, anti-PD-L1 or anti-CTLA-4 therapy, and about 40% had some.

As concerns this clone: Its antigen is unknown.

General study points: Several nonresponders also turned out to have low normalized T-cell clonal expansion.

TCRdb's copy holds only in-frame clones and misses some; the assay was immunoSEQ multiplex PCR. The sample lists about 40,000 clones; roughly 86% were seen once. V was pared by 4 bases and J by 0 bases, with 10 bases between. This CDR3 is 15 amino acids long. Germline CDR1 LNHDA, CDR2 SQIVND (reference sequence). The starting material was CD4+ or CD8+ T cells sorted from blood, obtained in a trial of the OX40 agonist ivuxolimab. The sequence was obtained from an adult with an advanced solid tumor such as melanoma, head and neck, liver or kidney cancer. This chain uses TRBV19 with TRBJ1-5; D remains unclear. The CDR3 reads CASSTYSYSNQPQHF. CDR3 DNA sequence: TGTGCCAGTAGTACCTATTCCTATAGCAATCAGCCCCAGCATTTT.